This entry features one T cell receptor beta chain sequence. This clone came up a few times. What this receptor recognizes is not known. One base away there is no much larger clone; base qualities are not given. The CDR3 goes from the cysteine to the phenylalanine over 14 residues. Just the 42-base CDR3 DNA is kept, in frame starting at base 1. As encoded in the germline V gene, CDR1 is SGHRS while CDR2 is YFSETQ. V loses 0 bases of germline sequence and J loses 7 bases, and the interval between the two ends is 11 bases. These data belong to a study of blood T cell repertoires in COVID-19 (dated by TCRdb to 2019 to 2021). Broadly, across the study: Samples covering the acute and convalescent phases of COVID-19 were provided by collaborators in the United States, Italy and Spain. The samples were drawn from the first 160 participants of the ongoing ImmuneRACE study and from 1,200 or so subjects provided by 6 global collaborators. The repertoires were made available in a free public database intended to serve as a resource for research on the immune response to SARS-CoV-2. Deeply sampled blood TCRbeta repertoires from subjects exposed to, actively infected with, or recovered from COVID-19 were included in the dataset. The prospective study material was composed of cDNA or gDNA derived from T cells, B-cell-depleted T cells, or PBMCs. Where available, HLA class I and class II types were obtained from metadata supplied by the sample provider rather than from assay-based typing. The sample metadata nearly always contained a de-identified subject ID, COVID-19 status, age in years and sex.

At one collaborating source in Seattle, patients were enrolled during active infection and were followed longitudinally through the course of disease. Each collaborating institution followed its own protocols to collect whole blood in K2EDTA tubes. For TCRbeta analysis, collaborator samples were shipped as frozen whole blood, as isolated PBMCs, or as DNA extracted from either sample type. General conclusions and limits of the study: The quantity of clinical and demographic metadata differed by source and by participant and was supplied without curation.

TCRbeta CDR3 regions were amplified from genomic DNA using the immunoSEQ Assay, a bias-controlled multiplex PCR. In the paper's pipeline: The number of nucleated cells in each sample was estimated by amplification of reference gene primers within the assay. To quantify the absolute abundance of each unique TCRbeta CDR3 rearrangement, sequence reads were collapsed and filtered. For each sample, productive Simpson clonality was calculated as the square root of Simpson's diversity index across productive rearrangements. TCRdb's version of the immuneACCESS table is confined to in-frame rearrangements and falls short of the full clone set. An unresolved V gene accounts for under half of the shortfall where checked; the remainder is of unknown origin. D and trimming were read from the DNA, whereas the V and J calls and clone size are those reported in that table. The sample yields roughly 220,000 clones; roughly four fifths were counted once. Jointly, the top ten make up 6.5% to 9% of the sample.

The TCR comes from a woman of 80 years or more with COVID-19, enrolled during active disease. The sequenced sample consisted of peripheral blood. This receptor chain uses TRBV5-1 and TRBJ1-3; the D region possibly corresponds to TRBD1 (5 bases align). The CDR3 region reads CASSLVDSSNTIYF. The nucleotide sequence is given as TGCGCCAGCAGCTTGGTCGACAGTAGCAACACCATATATTTT.